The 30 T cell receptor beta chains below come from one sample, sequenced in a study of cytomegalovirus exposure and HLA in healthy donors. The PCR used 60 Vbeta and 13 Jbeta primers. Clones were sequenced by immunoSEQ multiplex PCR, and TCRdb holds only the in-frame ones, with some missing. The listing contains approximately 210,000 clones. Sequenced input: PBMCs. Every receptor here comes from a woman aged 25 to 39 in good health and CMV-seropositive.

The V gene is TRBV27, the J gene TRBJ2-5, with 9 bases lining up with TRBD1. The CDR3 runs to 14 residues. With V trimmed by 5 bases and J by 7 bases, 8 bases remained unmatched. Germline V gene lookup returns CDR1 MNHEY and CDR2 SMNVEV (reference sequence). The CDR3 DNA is TGTGCCAGCAGTCCGTGGACAGGGGCGAGGACCCAGTACTTC. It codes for CASSPWTGARTQYF.

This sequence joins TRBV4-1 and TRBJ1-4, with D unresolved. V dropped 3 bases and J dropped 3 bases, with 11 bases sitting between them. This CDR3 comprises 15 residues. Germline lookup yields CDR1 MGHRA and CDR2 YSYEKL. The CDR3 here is CASSQEGFSNEKLFF. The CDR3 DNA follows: TGCGCCAGCAGCCAGGAGGGATTTTCTAATGAAAAACTGTTTTTT.

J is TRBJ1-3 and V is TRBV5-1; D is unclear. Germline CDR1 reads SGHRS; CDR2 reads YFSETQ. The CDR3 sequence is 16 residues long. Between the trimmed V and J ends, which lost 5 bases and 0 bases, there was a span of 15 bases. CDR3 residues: CASSRMGVPSGNTIYF. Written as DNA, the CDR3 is TGCGCCAGCAGTCGGATGGGCGTCCCCTCTGGAAACACCATATATTTT.

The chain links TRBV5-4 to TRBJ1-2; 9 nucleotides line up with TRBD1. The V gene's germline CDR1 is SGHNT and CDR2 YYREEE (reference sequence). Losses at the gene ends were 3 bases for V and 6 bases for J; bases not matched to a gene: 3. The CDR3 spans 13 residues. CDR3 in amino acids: CASSSQGAHGYTF. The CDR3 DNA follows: TGTGCCAGCAGCTCACAGGGGGCCCATGGCTACACCTTC.

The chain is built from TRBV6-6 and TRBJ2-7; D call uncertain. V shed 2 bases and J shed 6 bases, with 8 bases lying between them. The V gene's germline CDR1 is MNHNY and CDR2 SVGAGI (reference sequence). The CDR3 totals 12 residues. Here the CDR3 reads CASSYPQREQYF. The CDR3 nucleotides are TGTGCCAGCAGTTACCCCCAGCGCGAGCAGTACTTC.

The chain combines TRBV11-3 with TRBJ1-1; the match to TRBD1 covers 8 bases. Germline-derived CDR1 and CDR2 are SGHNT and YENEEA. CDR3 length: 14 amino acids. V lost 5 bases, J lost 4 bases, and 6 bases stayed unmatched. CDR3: CASSPTGVSTEAFF. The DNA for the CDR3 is TGTGCCAGCAGCCCGACAGGGGTGAGCACTGAAGCTTTCTTT.

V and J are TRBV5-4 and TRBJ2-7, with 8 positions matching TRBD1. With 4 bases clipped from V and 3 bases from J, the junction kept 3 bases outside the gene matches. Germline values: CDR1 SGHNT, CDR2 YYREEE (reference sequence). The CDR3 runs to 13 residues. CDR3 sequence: CASSPGQDYEQYF. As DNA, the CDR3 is TGTGCCAGCAGCCCGGGACAGGACTACGAGCAGTACTTC.

As DNA, the CDR3 is TGTGCCAGCAGCTTAGGCAGGGGAGAGCAGTTCTTC. It yields the protein CASSLGRGEQFF. V is TRBV7-6 and J is TRBJ2-1; the D gene is possibly TRBD1 (6 bases). V was pared by 1 base and J by 10 bases, with 8 bases between. The CDR3 has 12 amino acids. CDR1 SGHVS and CDR2 FNYEAQ come from the germline V gene.

The CDR3 sequence is CASSFRGTSDNEQFF. CDR3 DNA: TGTGCCAGCAGTTTCAGAGGGACTAGCGACAATGAGCAGTTCTTC. V and J are TRBV27 and TRBJ2-1; 10 positions agree with TRBD2. Trimming cost V 3 bases and J 5 bases; bases outside gene matches: 4. The germline CDR1 and CDR2 sequences are MNHEY and SMNVEV (reference sequence). This CDR3 has 15 amino acids.

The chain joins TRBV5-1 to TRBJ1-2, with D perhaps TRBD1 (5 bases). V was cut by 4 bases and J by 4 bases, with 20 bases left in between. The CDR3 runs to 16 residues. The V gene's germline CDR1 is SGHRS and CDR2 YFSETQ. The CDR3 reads CASSLPRGGIGYGYTF. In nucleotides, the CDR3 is TGCGCCAGCAGCCTACCACGCGGGGGTATCGGCTATGGCTACACCTTC. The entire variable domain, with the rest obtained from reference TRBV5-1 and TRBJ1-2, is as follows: KAGVTQTPRYLIKTRGQQVTLSCSPISGHRSVSWYQQTPGQGLQFLFEYFSETQRNKGNFPGRFSGRQFSNSRSEMNVSTLELGDSALYLCASSLPRGGIGYGYTFGSGTRLTVV.

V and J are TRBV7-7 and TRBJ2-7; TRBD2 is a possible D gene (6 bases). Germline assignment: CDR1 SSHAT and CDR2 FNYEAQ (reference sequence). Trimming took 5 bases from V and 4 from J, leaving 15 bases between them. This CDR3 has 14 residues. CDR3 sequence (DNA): TGTGCCAGCAGCGAAGGGACTGAATTTTACGAGCAGTACTTC. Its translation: CASSEGTEFYEQYF.

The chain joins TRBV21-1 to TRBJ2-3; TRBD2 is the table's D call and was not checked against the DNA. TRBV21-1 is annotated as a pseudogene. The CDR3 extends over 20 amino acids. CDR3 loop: CASSTGFSGRELSFPDTQYF. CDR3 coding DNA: TGTGCCAGCAGCACAGGGTTTAGCGGGAGGGAGTTATCCTTTCCAGATACGCAGTATTTT.

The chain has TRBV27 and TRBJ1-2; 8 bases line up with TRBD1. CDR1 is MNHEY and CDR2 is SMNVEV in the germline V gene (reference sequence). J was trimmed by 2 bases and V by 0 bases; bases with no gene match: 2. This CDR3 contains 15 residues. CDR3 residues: CASSLSRQGNYGYTF. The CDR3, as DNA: TGTGCCAGCAGTTTATCTAGACAGGGGAACTATGGCTACACCTTC.

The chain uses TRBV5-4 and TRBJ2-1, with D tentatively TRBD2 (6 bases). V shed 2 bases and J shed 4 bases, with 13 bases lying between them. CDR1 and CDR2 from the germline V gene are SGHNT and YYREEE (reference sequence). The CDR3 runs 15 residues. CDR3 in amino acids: CASSFPGGSYNEQFF. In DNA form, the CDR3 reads TGTGCCAGCAGCTTTCCCGGGGGTTCATACAATGAGCAGTTCTTC.

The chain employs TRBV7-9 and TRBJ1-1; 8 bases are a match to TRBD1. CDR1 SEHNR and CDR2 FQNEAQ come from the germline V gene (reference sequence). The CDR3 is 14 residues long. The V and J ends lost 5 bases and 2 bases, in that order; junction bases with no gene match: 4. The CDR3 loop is CASSPGQGNTEAFF. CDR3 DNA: TGTGCCAGCAGCCCCGGACAGGGTAACACTGAAGCTTTCTTT.

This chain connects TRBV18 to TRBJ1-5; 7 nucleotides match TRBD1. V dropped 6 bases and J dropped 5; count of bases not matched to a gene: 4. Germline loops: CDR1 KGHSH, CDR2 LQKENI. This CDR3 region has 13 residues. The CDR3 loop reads CASSDRVDQPQHF. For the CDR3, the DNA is TGTGCCAGCTCTGACAGGGTCGATCAGCCCCAGCATTTT. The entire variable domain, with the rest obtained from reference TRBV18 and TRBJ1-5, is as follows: NAGVMQNPRHLVRRRGQEARLRCSPMKGHSHVYWYRQLPEEGLKFMVYLQKENIIDESGMPKERFSAEFPKEGPSILRIQQVVRGDSAAYFCASSDRVDQPQHFGDGTRLSIL.

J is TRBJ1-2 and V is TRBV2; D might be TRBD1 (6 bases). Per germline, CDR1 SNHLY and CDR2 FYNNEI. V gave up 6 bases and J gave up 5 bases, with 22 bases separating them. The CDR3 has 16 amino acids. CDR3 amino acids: CASRRTVGATQYGYTF. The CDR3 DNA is TGTGCCAGCAGGAGGACAGTCGGTGCAACTCAGTATGGCTACACCTTC.

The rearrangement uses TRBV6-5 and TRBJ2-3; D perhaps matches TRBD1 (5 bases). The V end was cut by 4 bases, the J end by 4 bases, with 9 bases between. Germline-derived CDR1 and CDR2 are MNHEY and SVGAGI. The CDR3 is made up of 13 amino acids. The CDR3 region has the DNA TGTGCCAGCAGTTTCCGACAGTCAGATACGCAGTATTTT. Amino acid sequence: CASSFRQSDTQYF.

The CDR3 DNA reads as TGTGCCAGCAGTTTAATGGCCCATGGCTACACCTTC. Its protein product is CASSLMAHGYTF. V gene TRBV28 combines with J gene TRBJ1-2; D remains ambiguous. This CDR3 spans 12 amino acids. The V and J ends lost 2 bases and 6 bases respectively, with 7 bases between them. Germline V gene lookup returns CDR1 MDHEN and CDR2 SYDVKM.

The CDR3 here is CASSEGQPYYEQYF. The CDR3 DNA sequence: TGCGCCAGCAGTGAGGGGCAGCCATACTACGAGCAGTACTTC. This sequence joins TRBV10-1 and TRBJ2-7; D gene unclear. This CDR3 has 14 amino acids. Trimming took off 2 bases at V and 3 bases at J, with 11 bases between the two ends. Germline CDR1 and CDR2: WNHNN and SYGVQD (reference sequence).

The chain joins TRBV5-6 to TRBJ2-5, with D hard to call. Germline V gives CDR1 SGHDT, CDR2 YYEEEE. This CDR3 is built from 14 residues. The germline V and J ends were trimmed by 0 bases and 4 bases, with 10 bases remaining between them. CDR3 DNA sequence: TGTGCCAGCAGCTTGGTGGCCACCCGAGAGACCCAGTACTTC. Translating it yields CASSLVATRETQYF. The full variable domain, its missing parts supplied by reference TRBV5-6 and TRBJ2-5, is DAGVTQSPTHLIKTRGQQVTLRCSPKSGHDTVSWYQQALGQGPQFIFQYYEEEERQRGNFPDRFSGHQFPNYSSELNVNALLLGDSALYLCASSLVATRETQYFGPGTRLLVL.

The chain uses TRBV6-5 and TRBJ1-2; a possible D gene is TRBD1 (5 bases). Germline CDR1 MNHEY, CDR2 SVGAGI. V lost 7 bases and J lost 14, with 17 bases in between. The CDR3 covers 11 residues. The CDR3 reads CASTRRGLLTF. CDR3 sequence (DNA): TGTGCCAGCACCCGACGGGGACTCCTAACCTTC.

The CDR3 region is CASSLQASGAFYEQYF. For the CDR3, the DNA is TGTGCCAGCAGCTTACAGGCTAGCGGAGCCTTCTACGAGCAGTACTTC. This sequence joins TRBV7-2 and TRBJ2-7, with 7 nucleotides matching TRBD2. The CDR3 covers 16 residues. CDR1 and CDR2 (germline): SGHTA, FQGNSA. J lost 3 bases, V lost 2 bases, and 10 bases had no gene match.

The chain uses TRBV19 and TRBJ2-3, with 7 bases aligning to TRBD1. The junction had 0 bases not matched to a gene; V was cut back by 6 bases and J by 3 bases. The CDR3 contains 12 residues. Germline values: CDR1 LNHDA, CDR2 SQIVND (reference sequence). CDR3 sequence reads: CASSRGTDTQYF. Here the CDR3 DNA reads TGTGCCAGTAGCAGGGGGACAGATACGCAGTATTTT.

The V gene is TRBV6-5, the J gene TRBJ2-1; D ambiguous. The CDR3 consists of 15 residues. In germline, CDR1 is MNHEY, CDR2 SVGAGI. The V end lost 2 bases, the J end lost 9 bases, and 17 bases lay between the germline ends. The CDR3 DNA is TGTGCCAGCAGTTACGGGCTCTCGGTACGTGGTGAGCAGTTCTTC. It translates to CASSYGLSVRGEQFF.

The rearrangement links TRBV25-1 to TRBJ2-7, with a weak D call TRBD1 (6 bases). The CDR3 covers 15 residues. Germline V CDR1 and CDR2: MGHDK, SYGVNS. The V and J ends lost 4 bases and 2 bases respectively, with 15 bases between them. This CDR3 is CASSGGPGTTYEQYF. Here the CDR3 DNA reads TGTGCCAGCAGTGGGGGGCCCGGGACAACCTACGAGCAGTACTTC.

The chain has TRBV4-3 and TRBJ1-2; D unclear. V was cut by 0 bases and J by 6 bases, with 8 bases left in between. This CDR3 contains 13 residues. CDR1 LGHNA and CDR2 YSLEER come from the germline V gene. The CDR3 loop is CASSQDWGDGYTF. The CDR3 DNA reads TGCGCCAGCAGCCAAGACTGGGGAGATGGCTACACCTTC.

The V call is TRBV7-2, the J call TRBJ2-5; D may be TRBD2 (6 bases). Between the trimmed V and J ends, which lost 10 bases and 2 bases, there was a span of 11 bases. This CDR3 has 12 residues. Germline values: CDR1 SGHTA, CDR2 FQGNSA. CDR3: CATKGRQETQYF. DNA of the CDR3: TGTGCCACTAAGGGGAGGCAAGAGACCCAGTACTTC.

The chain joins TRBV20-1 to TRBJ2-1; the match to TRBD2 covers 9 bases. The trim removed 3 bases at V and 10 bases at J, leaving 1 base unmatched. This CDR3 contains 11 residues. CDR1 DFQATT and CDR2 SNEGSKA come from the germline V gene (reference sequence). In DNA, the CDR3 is TGCAGTGCTAGGGCGGGGGGGGAGCAGTTCTTC. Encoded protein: CSARAGGEQFF.

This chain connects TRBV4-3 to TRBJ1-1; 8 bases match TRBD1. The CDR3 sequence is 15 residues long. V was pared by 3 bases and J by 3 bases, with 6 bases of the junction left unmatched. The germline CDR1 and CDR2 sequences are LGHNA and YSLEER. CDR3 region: CASSHLGTGYTEAFF. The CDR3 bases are TGCGCCAGCAGCCACCTTGGGACAGGTTACACTGAAGCTTTCTTT.